This is a list of T cell receptor beta chains from one sample in a study of T-cell reconstitution after alpha-beta-depleted transplantation in children. TCRdb called the PCR reads again in MiXCR, with one record for every CDR3 protein. Altogether almost 600,000 distinct CDR3 sequences are present, around 27% being singletons, with the ten largest covering around a third. Sequences were derived from PBMCs, sampled before TCRalphabeta/CD19-depleted stem cell transplant. These receptors came from a boy in the first two years of life with Wiskott-Aldrich syndrome, due to receive a stem cell transplant. CDR3s include the opening cysteine and the closing phenylalanine or tryptophan. The order of the fields is CDR3 length, D gene, J gene, V gene, clone size, CDR3 DNA, CDR3 protein. The D gene is left open where the match is weak. Size tells how often a clone was seen (once, few, many) or the class of an expanded clone, and some rows leave it out.

>14|.|TRBJ1-1|TRBV20-1|.
TGCAGTGCTAGAGTCACAGGGATTCCCCCGTATGCTTTCTTT
CSARVTGIPPYAFF
>14|TRBD1|TRBJ1-1|TRBV3-1|.
TGTGCCAGCAGCCAATCGACAGGGGGAACTGAAGCTTTCTTT
CASSQSTGGTEAFF
>15|.|TRBJ2-7|TRBV6-1|few
TGTGCCAGCAGGGGCCTCGGCCAGGGGGGCCACGAGCAGTACTTC
CASRGLGQGGHEQYF
>15|.|TRBJ2-1|TRBV29-1|.
TGCAGCGCTAGGACCCCCTCTTTCTCCTACAATGAGCAGTTCTTC
CSARTPSFSYNEQFF
>15|TRBD2|TRBJ2-7|TRBV29-1|few
TGCAGCGTTGAGGAGACTAGCGGGAGGGCTTACGAGCAGTACTTC
CSVEETSGRAYEQYF
>14|.|TRBJ2-5|TRBV9|few
TGTGCCAGCAGCGCCGGACAGCCGGGGGAGACCCAGTACTTC
CASSAGQPGETQYF
>15|.|TRBJ2-1|TRBV12-3/TRBV12-4|few
TGTGCCAGCAGTTTAGAGGGGACCACCTACAATGAGCAGTTCTTC
CASSLEGTTYNEQFF
>13|.|TRBJ2-7|TRBV5-1|few
TGCGCCAGCAGCTTGGGTACTCTCTACGAGCAGTACTTC
CASSLGTLYEQYF
>17|TRBD2|TRBJ2-3|TRBV7-2|.
TGTGCCAGCAGCTTAGTGAGACTAGCGGGAGTCACAGATACGCAGTATTTT
CASSLVRLAGVTDTQYF
>16|TRBD2|TRBJ2-3|TRBV15|few
TGTGCCACCAGCAGAGGGGGACTAGCGATAGCAGATACGCAGTATTTT
CATSRGGLAIADTQYF
>16|TRBD2|TRBJ2-1|TRBV5-1|.
TGCGCCAGCAGACAAAGGACTAGCGGTACCTACAATGAGCAGTTCTTC
CASRQRTSGTYNEQFF